The entry below describes one TCR beta chain. The sample contains more than one DNA sequence encoding this CDR3. The data originate from a study of blood T cell repertoires in COVID-19. Study overall: Some COVID-19 samples were acute and others convalescent; all came from the United States, Italy and Spain. T cells, B-cell-depleted T cells, or PBMCs provided the cDNA or gDNA that served as material.

The V gene's germline CDR1 is KGHSH and CDR2 LQKENI. CDR3 length: 13 residues. Trimming left V 0 bases short and J 8 bases short, with 10 bases between. Study processing details: Researchers report that nucleated cell counts were estimated from reference gene primer amplification. TCRdb's table, derived via immunoSEQ multiplex PCR, lists solely in-frame clones and lacks some. V and J calls and clone size are given by that table; D and trimming were obtained from the DNA. Of a few hundred thousand clones in the sample, around 87% were seen once. The source is a man over 45 with active or convalescent COVID-19. The rearrangement uses TRBV18 and TRBJ1-2, with D possibly being TRBD1 (5 bases). Sequencing was carried out using peripheral blood. The CDR3 DNA reads as TGTGCCAGCTCACCACCGGGGGGTGGAGGCTACACCTTC. Protein product: CASSPPGGGGYTF.